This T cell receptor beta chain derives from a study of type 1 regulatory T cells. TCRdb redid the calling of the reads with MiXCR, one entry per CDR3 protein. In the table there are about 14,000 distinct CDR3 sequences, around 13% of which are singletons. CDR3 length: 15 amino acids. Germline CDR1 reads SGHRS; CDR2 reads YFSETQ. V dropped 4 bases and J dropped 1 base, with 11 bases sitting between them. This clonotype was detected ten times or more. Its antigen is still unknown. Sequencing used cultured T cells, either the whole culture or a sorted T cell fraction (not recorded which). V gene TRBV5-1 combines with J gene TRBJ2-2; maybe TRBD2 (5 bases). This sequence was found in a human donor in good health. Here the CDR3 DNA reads TGCGCCAGCAGCCTTCAGAGGGTGAACACCGGGGAGCTGTTTTTT. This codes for CASSLQRVNTGELFF.